This T cell receptor beta chain was captured by sequencing in a study of multiple sclerosis patients with progressive multifocal leukoencephalopathy. Study-wide findings and caveats: The findings' link to JC virus versus immunocompromise remained uncertain. Before and during natalizumab, the clones expanded at PML already existed.

Assay used: immunoSEQ multiplex PCR; TCRdb lists only in-frame clones, some missing. The sample contains tens of thousands of clones, nearly 90% of which appear only once. Described time point: around six months of natalizumab therapy. All patients had prior interferon beta, and all PML patients were female. On this clone: Antigen unknown.

V lost 5 bases, J lost 4 bases, and 11 bases lay in between. This CDR3 has 13 residues. Germline V gene sequence: CDR1 SEHNR, CDR2 FQNEAQ (reference sequence). The clonotype was recovered from a human donor with multiple sclerosis. The genes are TRBV7-9 and TRBJ1-1; no clear D gene. Here the sequenced sample was PBMCs, taken from a patient treated with natalizumab. CDR3 nucleotide sequence: TGTGCCAGCAGCCAGCTGGGAGCCACTGAAGCTTTCTTT. It codes for CASSQLGATEAFF.